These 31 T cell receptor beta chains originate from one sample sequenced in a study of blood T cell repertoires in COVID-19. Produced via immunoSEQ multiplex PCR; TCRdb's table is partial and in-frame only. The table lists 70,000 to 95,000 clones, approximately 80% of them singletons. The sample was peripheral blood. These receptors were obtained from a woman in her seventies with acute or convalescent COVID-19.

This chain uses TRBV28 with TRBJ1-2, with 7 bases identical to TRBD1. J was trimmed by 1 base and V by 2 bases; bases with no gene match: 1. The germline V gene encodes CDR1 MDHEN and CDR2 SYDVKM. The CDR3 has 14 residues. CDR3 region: CASSLTGVNYGYTF. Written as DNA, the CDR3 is TGTGCCAGCAGTTTAACAGGGGTTAACTATGGCTACACCTTC.

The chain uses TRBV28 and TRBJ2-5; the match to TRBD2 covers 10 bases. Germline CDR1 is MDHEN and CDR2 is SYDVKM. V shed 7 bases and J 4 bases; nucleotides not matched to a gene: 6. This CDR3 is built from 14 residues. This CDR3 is CASTLAGVAETQYF. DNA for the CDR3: TGTGCCAGCACCCTAGCGGGAGTTGCAGAGACCCAGTACTTC.

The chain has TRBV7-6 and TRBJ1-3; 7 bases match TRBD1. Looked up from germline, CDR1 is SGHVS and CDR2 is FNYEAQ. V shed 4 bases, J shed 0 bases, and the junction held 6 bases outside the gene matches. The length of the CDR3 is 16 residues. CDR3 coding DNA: TGTGCCAGCAGCTCGCCGACAGGGCACTCTGGAAACACCATATATTTT. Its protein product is CASSSPTGHSGNTIYF. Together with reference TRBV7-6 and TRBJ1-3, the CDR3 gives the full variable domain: GAGVSQSPRYKVTKRGQDVALRCDPISGHVSLYWYRQALGQGPEFLTYFNYEAQQDKSGLPNDRFSAERPEGSISTLTIQRTEQRDSAMYRCASSSPTGHSGNTIYFGEGSWLTVV.

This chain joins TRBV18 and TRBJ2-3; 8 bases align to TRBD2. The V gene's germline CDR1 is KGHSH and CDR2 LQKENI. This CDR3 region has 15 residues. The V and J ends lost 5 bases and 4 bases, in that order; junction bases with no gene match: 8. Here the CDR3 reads CASSKSSGNSDTQYF. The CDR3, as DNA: TGTGCCAGCTCAAAGAGTAGCGGGAACTCAGATACGCAGTATTTT.

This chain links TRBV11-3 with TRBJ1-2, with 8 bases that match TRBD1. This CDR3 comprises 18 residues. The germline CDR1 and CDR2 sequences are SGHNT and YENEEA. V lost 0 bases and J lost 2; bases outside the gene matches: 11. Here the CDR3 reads CASSLDAGAGGANYGYTF. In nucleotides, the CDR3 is TGTGCCAGCAGCTTAGATGCAGGGGCAGGGGGCGCGAACTATGGCTACACCTTC.

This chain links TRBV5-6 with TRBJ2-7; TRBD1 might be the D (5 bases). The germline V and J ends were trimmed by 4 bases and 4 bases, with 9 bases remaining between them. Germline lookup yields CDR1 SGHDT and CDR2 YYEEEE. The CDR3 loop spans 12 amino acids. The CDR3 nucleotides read TGTGCCAGCAGCAAACAGGTTTACGAGCAGTACTTC. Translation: CASSKQVYEQYF.

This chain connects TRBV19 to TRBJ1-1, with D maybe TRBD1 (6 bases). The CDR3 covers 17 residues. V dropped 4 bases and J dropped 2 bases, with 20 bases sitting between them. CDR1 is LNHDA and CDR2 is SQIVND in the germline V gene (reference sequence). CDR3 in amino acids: CASSTPRQGSFNTEAFF. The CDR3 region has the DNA TGTGCCAGTAGTACCCCCCGGCAGGGGAGTTTTAACACTGAAGCTTTCTTT.

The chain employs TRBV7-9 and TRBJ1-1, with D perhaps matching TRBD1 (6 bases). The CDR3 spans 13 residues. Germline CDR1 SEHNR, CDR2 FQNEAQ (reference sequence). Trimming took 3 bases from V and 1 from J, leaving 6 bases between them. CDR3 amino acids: CASSFRGNTEAFF. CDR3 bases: TGTGCCAGCAGCTTCAGGGGGAACACTGAAGCTTTCTTT.

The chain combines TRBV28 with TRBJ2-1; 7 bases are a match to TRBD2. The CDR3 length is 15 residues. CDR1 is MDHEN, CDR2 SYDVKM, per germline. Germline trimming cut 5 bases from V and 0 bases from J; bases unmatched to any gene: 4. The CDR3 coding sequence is TGTGCCAGCAGTCGAGGCGGGAGCTCCTACAATGAGCAGTTCTTC. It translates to CASSRGGSSYNEQFF.

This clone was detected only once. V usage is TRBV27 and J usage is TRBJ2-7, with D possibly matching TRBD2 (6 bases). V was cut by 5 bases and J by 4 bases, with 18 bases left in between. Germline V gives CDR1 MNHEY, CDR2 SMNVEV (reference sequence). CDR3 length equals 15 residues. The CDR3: CASSKSFGGSYEQYF. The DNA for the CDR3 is TGTGCCAGCAGTAAGAGTTTCGGAGGGAGTTACGAGCAGTACTTC.

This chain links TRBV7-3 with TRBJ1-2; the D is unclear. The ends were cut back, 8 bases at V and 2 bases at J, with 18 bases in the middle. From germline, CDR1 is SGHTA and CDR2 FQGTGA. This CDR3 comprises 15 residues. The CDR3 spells CASSDRPAVNYGYTF. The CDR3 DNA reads TGTGCCAGCTCAGATCGACCCGCGGTAAACTATGGCTACACCTTC.

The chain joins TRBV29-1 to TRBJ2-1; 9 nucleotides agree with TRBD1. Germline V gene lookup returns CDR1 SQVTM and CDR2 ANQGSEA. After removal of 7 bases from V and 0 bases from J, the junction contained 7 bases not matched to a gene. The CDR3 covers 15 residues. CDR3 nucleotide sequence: TGCAGCGGGGACAGGGACCCCCGCTCCTACAATGAGCAGTTCTTC. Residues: CSGDRDPRSYNEQFF.

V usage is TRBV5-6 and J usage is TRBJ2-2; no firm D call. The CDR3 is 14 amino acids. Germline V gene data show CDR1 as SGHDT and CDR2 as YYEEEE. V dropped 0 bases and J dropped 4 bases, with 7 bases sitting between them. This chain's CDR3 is CASSLVLATGELFF. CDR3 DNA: TGTGCCAGCAGCTTGGTTCTGGCCACCGGGGAGCTGTTTTTT.

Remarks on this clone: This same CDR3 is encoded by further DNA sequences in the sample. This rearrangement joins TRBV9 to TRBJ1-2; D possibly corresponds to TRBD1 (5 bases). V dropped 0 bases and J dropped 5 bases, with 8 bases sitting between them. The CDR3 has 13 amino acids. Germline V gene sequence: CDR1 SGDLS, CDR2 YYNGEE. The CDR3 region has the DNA TGTGCCAGCAGCGTAGGGGGGGATTATGGCTACACCTTC. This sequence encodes CASSVGGDYGYTF.

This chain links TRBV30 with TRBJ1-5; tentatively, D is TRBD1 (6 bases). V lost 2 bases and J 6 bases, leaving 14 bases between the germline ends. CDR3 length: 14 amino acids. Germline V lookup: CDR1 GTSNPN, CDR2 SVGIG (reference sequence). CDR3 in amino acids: CAWSRGGASQPQHF. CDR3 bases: TGTGCCTGGAGTAGAGGGGGGGCGAGTCAGCCCCAGCATTTT.

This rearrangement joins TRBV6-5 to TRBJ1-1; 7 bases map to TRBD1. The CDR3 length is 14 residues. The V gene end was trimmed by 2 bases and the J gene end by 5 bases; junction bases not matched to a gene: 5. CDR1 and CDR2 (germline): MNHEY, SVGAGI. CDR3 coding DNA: TGTGCCAGCAGTTACGACAGGGTTAGGACTGAAGCTTTCTTT. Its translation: CASSYDRVRTEAFF.

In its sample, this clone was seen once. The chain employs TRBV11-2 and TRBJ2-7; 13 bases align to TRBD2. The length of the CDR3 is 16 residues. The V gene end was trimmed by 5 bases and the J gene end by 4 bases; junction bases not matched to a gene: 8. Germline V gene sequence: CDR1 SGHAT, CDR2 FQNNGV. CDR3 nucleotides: TGTGCCAGCAGCCCCAGACTAGCGGGAGGTAGTTACGAGCAGTACTTC. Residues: CASSPRLAGGSYEQYF.

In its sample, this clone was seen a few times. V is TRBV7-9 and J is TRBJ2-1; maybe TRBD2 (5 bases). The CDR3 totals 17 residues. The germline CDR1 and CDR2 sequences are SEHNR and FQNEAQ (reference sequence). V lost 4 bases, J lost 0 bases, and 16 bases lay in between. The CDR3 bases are TGTGCCAGCAGCTCCCCCGCGGCGGGTATCTCCTACAATGAGCAGTTCTTC. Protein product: CASSSPAAGISYNEQFF.

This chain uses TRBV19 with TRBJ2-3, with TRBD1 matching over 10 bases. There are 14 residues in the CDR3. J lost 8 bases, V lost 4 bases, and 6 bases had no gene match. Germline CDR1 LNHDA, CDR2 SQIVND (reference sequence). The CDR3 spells CASSTDRGLGTQYF. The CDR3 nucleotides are TGTGCCAGTAGTACTGACAGGGGGCTGGGTACGCAGTATTTT.

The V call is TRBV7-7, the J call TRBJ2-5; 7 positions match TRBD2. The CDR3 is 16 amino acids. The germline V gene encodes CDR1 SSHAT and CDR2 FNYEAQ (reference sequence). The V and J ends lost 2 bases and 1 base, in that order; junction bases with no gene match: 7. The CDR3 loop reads CASSLLSGAVQETQYF. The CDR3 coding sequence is TGTGCCAGCAGCTTATTAAGCGGGGCCGTCCAAGAGACCCAGTACTTC. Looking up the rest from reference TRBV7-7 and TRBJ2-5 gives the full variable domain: GAGVSQSPRYKVTKRGQDVTLRCDPISSHATLYWYQQALGQGPEFLTYFNYEAQPDKSGLPSDRFSAERPEGSISTLTIQRTEQRDSAMYRCASSLLSGAVQETQYFGPGTRLLVL.

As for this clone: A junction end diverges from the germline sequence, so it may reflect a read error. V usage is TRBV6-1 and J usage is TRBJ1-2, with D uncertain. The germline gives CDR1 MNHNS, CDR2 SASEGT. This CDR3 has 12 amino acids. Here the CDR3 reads CASTESFDGYTF. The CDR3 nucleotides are TGTGCCAGCACTGAATCTTTCGATGGCTACACCTTC.

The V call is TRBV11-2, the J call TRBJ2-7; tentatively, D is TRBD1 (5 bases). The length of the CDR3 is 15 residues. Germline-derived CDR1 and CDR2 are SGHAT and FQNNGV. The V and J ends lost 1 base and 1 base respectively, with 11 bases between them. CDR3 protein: CASSLGTPLSYEQYF. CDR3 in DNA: TGTGCCAGCAGCTTAGGGACACCCCTTTCCTACGAGCAGTACTTC.

This CDR3 is CASSPVGGSPYNEQFF. CDR3 nucleotide sequence: TGTGCCAGCAGTCCCGTCGGCGGGAGCCCCTACAATGAGCAGTTCTTC. The chain employs TRBV27 and TRBJ2-1; 7 nucleotides line up with TRBD2. The CDR3 spans 16 residues. The germline V gene encodes CDR1 MNHEY and CDR2 SMNVEV (reference sequence). V lost 5 bases to trimming and J lost 2 bases; unmatched junction nucleotides: 9.

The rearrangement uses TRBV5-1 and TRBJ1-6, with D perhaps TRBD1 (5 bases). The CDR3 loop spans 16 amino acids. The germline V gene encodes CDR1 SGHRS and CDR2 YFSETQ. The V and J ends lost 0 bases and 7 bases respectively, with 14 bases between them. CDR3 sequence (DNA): TGCGCCAGCAGCTTGGTGCAGGGCCTGGGAAATTCACCCCTCCACTTT. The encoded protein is CASSLVQGLGNSPLHF.

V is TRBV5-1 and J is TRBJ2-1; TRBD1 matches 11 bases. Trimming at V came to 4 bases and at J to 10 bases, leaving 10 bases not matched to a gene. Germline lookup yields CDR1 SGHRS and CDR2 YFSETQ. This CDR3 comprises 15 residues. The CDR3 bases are TGCGCCAGCAGCCTCGGACAGGGGGCAAGTCGGGAGCAGTTCTTC. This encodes CASSLGQGASREQFF.

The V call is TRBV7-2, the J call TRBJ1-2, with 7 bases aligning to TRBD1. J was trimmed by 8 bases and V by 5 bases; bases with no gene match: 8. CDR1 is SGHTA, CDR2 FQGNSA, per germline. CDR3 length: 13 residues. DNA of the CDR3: TGTGCCAGCAGCCATCAGGACAGGCGCGGCTACACCTTC. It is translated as CASSHQDRRGYTF.

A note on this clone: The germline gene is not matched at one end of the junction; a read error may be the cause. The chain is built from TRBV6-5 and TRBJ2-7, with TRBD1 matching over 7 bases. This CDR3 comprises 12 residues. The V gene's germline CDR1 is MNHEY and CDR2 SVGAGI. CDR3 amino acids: CASIYRGNEQYF. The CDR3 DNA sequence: TGTGCCAGCATTTACAGGGGCAACGAGCAGTACTTC.

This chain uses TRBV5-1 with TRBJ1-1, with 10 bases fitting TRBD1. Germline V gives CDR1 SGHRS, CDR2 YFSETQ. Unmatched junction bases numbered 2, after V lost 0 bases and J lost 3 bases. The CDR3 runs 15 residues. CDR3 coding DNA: TGCGCCAGCAGCTTGGGGGGACAGGGGCACACTGAAGCTTTCTTT. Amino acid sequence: CASSLGGQGHTEAFF. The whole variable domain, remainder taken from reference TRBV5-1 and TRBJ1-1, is KAGVTQTPRYLIKTRGQQVTLSCSPISGHRSVSWYQQTPGQGLQFLFEYFSETQRNKGNFPGRFSGRQFSNSRSEMNVSTLELGDSALYLCASSLGGQGHTEAFFGQGTRLTVV.

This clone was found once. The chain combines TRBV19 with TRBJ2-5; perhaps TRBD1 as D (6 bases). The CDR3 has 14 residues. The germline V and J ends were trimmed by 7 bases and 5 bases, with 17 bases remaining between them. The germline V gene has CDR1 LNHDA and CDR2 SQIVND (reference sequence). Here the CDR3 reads CASKGWGREETQYF. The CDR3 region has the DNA TGTGCCAGTAAGGGATGGGGGCGAGAGGAGACCCAGTACTTC. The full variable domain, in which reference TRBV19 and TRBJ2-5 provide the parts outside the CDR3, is DGGITQSPKYLFRKEGQNVTLSCEQNLNHDAMYWYRQDPGQGLRLIYYSQIVNDFQKGDIAEGYSVSREKKESFPLTVTSAQKNPTAFYLCASKGWGREETQYFGPGTRLLVL.

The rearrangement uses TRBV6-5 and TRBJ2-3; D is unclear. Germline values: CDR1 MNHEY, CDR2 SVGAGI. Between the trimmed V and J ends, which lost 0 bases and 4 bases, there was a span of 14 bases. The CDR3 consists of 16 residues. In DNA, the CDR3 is TGTGCCAGCAGTTACTCGAGAGTCTCGAGAGCAGATACGCAGTATTTT. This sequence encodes CASSYSRVSRADTQYF.

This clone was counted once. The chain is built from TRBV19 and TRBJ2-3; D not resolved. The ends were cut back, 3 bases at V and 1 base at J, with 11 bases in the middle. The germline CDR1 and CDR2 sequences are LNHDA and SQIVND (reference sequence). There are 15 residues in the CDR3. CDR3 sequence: CASSIKREGTDTQYF. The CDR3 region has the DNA TGTGCCAGTAGTATCAAGCGCGAAGGCACAGATACGCAGTATTTT.